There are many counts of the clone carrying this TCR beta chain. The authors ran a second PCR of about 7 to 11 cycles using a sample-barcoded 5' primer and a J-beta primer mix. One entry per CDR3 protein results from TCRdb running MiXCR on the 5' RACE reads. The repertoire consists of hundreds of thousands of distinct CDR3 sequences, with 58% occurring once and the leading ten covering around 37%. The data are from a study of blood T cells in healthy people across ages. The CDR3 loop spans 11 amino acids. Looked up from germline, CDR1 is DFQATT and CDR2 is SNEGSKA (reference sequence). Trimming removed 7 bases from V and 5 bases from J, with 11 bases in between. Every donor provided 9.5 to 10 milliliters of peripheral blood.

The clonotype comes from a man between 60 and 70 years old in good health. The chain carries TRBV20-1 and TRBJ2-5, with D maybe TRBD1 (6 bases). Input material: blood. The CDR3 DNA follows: TGCAGTGTTACAGGGCTGGAGACCCAGTACTTC. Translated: CSVTGLETQYF.